A selection of T cell receptor beta chains follows, all from one sample in a study of control samples from healthy donors and cancer patients. This table comes from immunoSEQ multiplex PCR, and its TCRdb copy is limited to in-frame clones, with some not included. The sample shows around 140,000 clones, more than 80% of them seen only once. Sequencing was performed on blood. The receptors shown here come from a man aged 18 to 30 in good health. The CDR3 runs from the conserved cysteine through the conserved F or W. A D gene is named only where the DNA matches it firmly. Only some rows state a clone size, as once, few, many or a class for expanded clones.

d_call clone_size j_call v_call cdr3_aa cdr3_nt
. . TRBJ1-4 TRBV29-1 CSATLTQEKLFF TGCAGCGCCACGCTTACACAGGAAAAACTGTTTTTT
. . TRBJ2-5 TRBV2 CASSEFSVETQYF TGTGCCAGCAGTGAATTTAGCGTGGAGACCCAGTACTTC
. . TRBJ2-5 TRBV7-2 CASSLGAGRETQYF TGTGCCAGCAGCTTAGGGGCAGGGCGAGAGACCCAGTACTTC
. . TRBJ1-3 TRBV29-1 CSILDLRGNTIYF TGCAGCATTTTGGACCTGAGGGGAAACACCATATATTTT
. . TRBJ2-7 TRBV11-2 CASSLMVGGSYEQYF TGTGCCAGCAGCTTAATGGTGGGGGGCTCCTACGAGCAGTACTTC
. once TRBJ1-1 TRBV3-1/TRBV3-2 CASSQGKMNTEAFF TGTGCCAGCAGCCAGGGAAAGATGAACACTGAAGCTTTCTTT
TRBD1 . TRBJ2-3 TRBV7-8 CASSLGTGSDTQYF TGTGCCAGCAGCTTAGGGACAGGTTCGGATACGCAGTATTTT
TRBD1 . TRBJ1-2 TRBV12-3/TRBV12-4 CASSWRTGEGYTF TGTGCCAGCAGTTGGCGGACAGGGGAGGGCTACACCTTC
. . TRBJ2-7 TRBV21-1 CASSKQGAINPYEQYF TGTGCCAGCAGCAAACAGGGGGCAATTAACCCTTACGAGCAGTACTTC
TRBD1 once TRBJ1-6 TRBV7-9 CASSQGGNSPLHF TGTGCCAGCAGCCAGGGGGGGAATTCACCCCTCCACTTT
. once TRBJ1-1 TRBV7-2 CASSRLQGNTEAFF TGTGCCAGCAGCAGACTACAGGGGAACACTGAAGCTTTCTTT
. few TRBJ2-1 TRBV3-1/TRBV3-2 CASSQDVAVSSYNEQFF TGTGCCAGCAGCCAAGATGTAGCGGTGAGCTCCTACAATGAGCAGTTCTTC
. . TRBJ2-7 TRBV20-1 CSAWDPDLQYF TGCAGTGCCTGGGACCCAGACCTTCAGTACTTC
. . TRBJ2-7 TRBV4-1 CASSPNPLSDRTYEQYF TGCGCCAGCAGCCCCAATCCTCTTTCGGACAGAACCTACGAGCAGTACTTC
. many TRBJ2-2 TRBV5-1 CASSLDPSSTGELFF TGCGCCAGCAGCTTGGACCCTAGTTCAACCGGGGAGCTGTTTTTT
. . TRBJ2-7 TRBV6-5 CASSPRDGTYEQYF TGTGCCAGCAGTCCCCGGGACGGCACCTACGAGCAGTACTTC
TRBD2 . TRBJ2-5 TRBV11-2 CASSPGLADQYF TGTGCCAGCAGCCCCGGACTAGCGGACCAGTACTTC
TRBD2 . TRBJ2-5 TRBV6-4 CASSDIPGLVWAAQETQYF TGTGCCAGCAGTGACATACCGGGACTAGTGTGGGCGGCACAAGAGACCCAGTACTTC
TRBD1 . TRBJ2-7 TRBV7-9 CASSSFDRGAHEQYF TGTGCCAGCAGCTCCTTTGACAGGGGAGCCCACGAGCAGTACTTC
TRBD1 . TRBJ1-6 TRBV7-6 CASSLGQTGSNSPLHF TGTGCCAGCAGCTTAGGACAGACAGGGTCTAATTCACCCCTCCACTTT
TRBD2 . TRBJ2-2 TRBV4-2 CASSQHRTSGDTGELFF TGTGCCAGCAGCCAACACCGGACTAGCGGGGACACCGGGGAGCTGTTTTTT
. . TRBJ2-7 TRBV28 CASSSRGYEQYF TGTGCCAGCAGTTCCAGGGGTTACGAGCAGTACTTC
TRBD1 . TRBJ1-4 TRBV2 CASRDRGSRANEKLFF TGTGCCAGCCGGGACAGGGGAAGTCGGGCTAATGAAAAACTGTTTTTT
TRBD1 . TRBJ2-5 TRBV30 CAWDRGIQETQYF TGTGCCTGGGACAGGGGGATTCAAGAGACCCAGTACTTC
. once TRBJ1-1 TRBV9 CASSVAPTGSEAFF TGTGCCAGCAGCGTAGCACCCACAGGGTCTGAAGCTTTCTTT
. . TRBJ1-6 TRBV5-1 CASFDYNSPLHF TGCGCCAGCTTTGATTATAATTCACCCCTCCACTTT
. few TRBJ1-2 TRBV7-2 CASSLGTGANGYTF TGTGCCAGCAGCTTAGGAACAGGTGCTAATGGCTACACCTTC
. . TRBJ2-3 TRBV30 CAWRRGLSTDTQYF TGTGCCTGGAGACGGGGGCTTAGCACAGATACGCAGTATTTT
. few TRBJ2-5 TRBV27 CASSWSGGQETQYF TGTGCCAGCAGCTGGTCGGGTGGTCAAGAGACCCAGTACTTC
. . TRBJ2-2 TRBV4-1 CASSQSTAGIRGAGELFF TGCGCCAGCAGCCAAAGCACAGCCGGGATCAGAGGTGCCGGGGAGCTGTTTTTT
. . TRBJ2-2 TRBV4-1 CASSQGDSGENTGELFF TGCGCCAGCAGCCAAGGGGATAGCGGAGAGAACACCGGGGAGCTGTTTTTT
TRBD1 . TRBJ2-7 TRBV7-2 CASSQYRGPYEQYF TGTGCCAGCAGCCAATACAGGGGGCCCTACGAGCAGTACTTC
. . TRBJ1-5 TRBV7-2 CASSLGRIGNQPQHF TGTGCCAGCAGCTTAGGACGAATCGGCAATCAGCCCCAGCATTTT
. . TRBJ1-5 TRBV4-1 CASSHAGEGQPQHF TGCGCCAGCAGCCACGCGGGGGAGGGTCAGCCCCAGCATTTT
. . TRBJ1-2 TRBV29-1 CSVDEPGRRGYTF TGCAGCGTTGACGAACCGGGACGCAGGGGCTACACCTTC
. . TRBJ1-1 TRBV6-5 CASSLTTRGTEAFF TGTGCCAGCAGCTTAACAACGAGGGGCACTGAAGCTTTCTTT
. . TRBJ1-1 TRBV18 CASSRESGGLNTEAFF TGTGCCAGCTCACGAGAGTCTGGTGGTCTGAACACTGAAGCTTTCTTT
. . TRBJ2-5 TRBV5-1 CASSPGTAKLSQYF TGCGCCAGCAGCCCTGGGACGGCCAAGTTGTCCCAGTACTTC
. . TRBJ2-5 TRBV5-1 CASRDEWGAETQYF TGCGCCAGCAGGGACGAGTGGGGGGCGGAGACCCAGTACTTC
. . TRBJ1-5 TRBV2 CASSDGQPQHF TGTGCCAGCAGTGATGGTCAGCCCCAGCATTTT
TRBD1 . TRBJ2-5 TRBV6-6 CATKDRVQETQYF TGTGCCACCAAGGACAGGGTCCAAGAGACCCAGTACTTC
. . TRBJ2-7 TRBV2 CASRQLGGSEGLAYEQYF TGTGCCAGCAGGCAGCTAGGCGGGTCTGAGGGGCTAGCCTACGAGCAGTACTTC
TRBD1 . TRBJ1-2 TRBV19 CASSLDRGSGYTF TGTGCCAGTAGTTTGGACAGGGGCAGTGGCTACACCTTC
. . TRBJ1-1 TRBV7-6 CASSVTELGAEAFF TGTGCCAGCAGCGTGACGGAGCTGGGAGCTGAAGCTTTCTTT
. . TRBJ2-3 TRBV6-5 CASSPNRADTQYF TGTGCCAGCAGTCCCAACCGCGCGGATACGCAGTATTTT
. . TRBJ1-1 TRBV2 CASSRLGGTEAFF TGTGCCAGCTCCCGGCTCGGGGGCACTGAAGCTTTCTTT
. . TRBJ2-4 TRBV19 CASTQQGRAKNIQYF TGTGCCAGTACCCAACAGGGTCGGGCCAAAAACATTCAGTACTTC
. . TRBJ1-4 TRBV7-8 CASTLSGPATNEKLFF TGTGCCAGCACTTTATCAGGGCCTGCAACTAATGAAAAACTGTTTTTT
TRBD1 . TRBJ2-1 TRBV5-6 CASSFAGQGNEQFF TGTGCCAGCAGCTTTGCGGGACAGGGTAATGAGCAGTTCTTC
TRBD1 once TRBJ1-5 TRBV19 CASSISGQGFNQPQHF TGTGCCAGTAGTATTTCGGGACAGGGTTTTAATCAGCCCCAGCATTTT
. . TRBJ2-7 TRBV7-3 CASSTSTGHEQYF TGTGCCAGCAGCACCTCAACGGGGCACGAGCAGTACTTC
TRBD1 . TRBJ2-7 TRBV11-2 CASSLRDRGSYEQYF TGTGCCAGCAGCTTAAGAGACAGGGGGTCCTACGAGCAGTACTTC
. . TRBJ2-7 TRBV18 CASSPRDLSYEQYF TGTGCCAGCTCACCCAGGGACCTCTCCTACGAGCAGTACTTC
TRBD1 . TRBJ1-1 TRBV7-9 CASSQGAENTEAFF TGTGCCAGCAGCCAGGGGGCAGAGAACACTGAAGCTTTCTTT
TRBD1 . TRBJ1-4 TRBV23-1 CASSQRGTGNEKLFF TGCGCCAGCAGTCAGAGGGGGACAGGCAATGAAAAACTGTTTTTT
TRBD2 . TRBJ2-1 TRBV5-1 CASSQGTSGDLYNEQFF TGCGCCAGCAGCCAAGGGACTAGCGGGGACCTTTACAATGAGCAGTTCTTC
. . TRBJ1-4 TRBV7-8 CASSLAVPQGVEEKLFF TGTGCCAGCAGCTTAGCGGTTCCCCAGGGAGTGGAGGAAAAACTGTTTTTT